This T cell receptor beta chain was identified during a study of T cell repertoires in cytomegalovirus infection. TCRdb re-called the reads with MiXCR, one entry per CDR3 protein. Of 150,000 to 200,000 distinct CDR3 sequences in the sample, 8% to 10% were seen once. In its sample, this clonotype was seen many times. The receptor was derived from a human donor in good health (CMV status not recorded). Some clones in this sample may be carry-over from other donors' samples. The sequenced sample was PBMCs.

The CDR3 here is CASSIGTGRSTEAFF. CDR3 DNA: TGTGCCAGCAGCATTGGGACAGGGAGGAGCACTGAAGCTTTCTTT. J is TRBJ1-1 and V is TRBV6-1; the match to TRBD1 covers 9 bases. With V trimmed by 6 bases and J by 4 bases, 9 bases remained unmatched. The CDR3 contains 15 residues. CDR1 and CDR2 (germline): MNHNS, SASEGT.